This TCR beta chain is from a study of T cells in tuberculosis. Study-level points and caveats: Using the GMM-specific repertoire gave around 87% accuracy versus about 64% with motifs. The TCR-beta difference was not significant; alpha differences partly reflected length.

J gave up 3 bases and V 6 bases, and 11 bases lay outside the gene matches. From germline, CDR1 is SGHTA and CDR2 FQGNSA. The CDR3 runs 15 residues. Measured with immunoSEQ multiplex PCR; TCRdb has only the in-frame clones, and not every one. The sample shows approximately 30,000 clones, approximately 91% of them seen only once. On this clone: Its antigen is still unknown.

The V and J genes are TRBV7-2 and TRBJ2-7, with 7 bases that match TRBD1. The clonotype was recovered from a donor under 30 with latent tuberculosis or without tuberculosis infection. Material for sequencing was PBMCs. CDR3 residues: CASSFTSGQSYEQYF. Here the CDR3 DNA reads TGTGCCAGCAGTTTTACTTCGGGACAGAGCTACGAGCAGTACTTC.